Listed below are T cell receptor beta chains from one sample, sequenced in a study of cytomegalovirus exposure and HLA in healthy donors. TCRdb keeps only in-frame clones here, not all; method: immunoSEQ multiplex PCR. The sample has under 150,000 clones, about 63% seen once; the top ten hold around 1.6%. The sequenced material came from PBMCs. The source is a man aged 25-45 years in good health and CMV-seropositive. Each CDR3 is given with its conserved first and last residue. Each record gives: clone size, V gene, D gene, J gene, CDR3 DNA, CDR3 protein. D genes are given only for firm matches. Expanded clones get a size class; other rows say once, few or many, or leave the size out.

-	TRBV5-4	-	TRBJ2-7	TGTGCCAGCACCTCAAGCAGCGTAGGGGACGAGCAGTACTTC	CASTSSSVGDEQYF
-	TRBV5-1	-	TRBJ2-2	TGCGCCAGCAGCTCTGGAGGACTTCACACCGGGGAGCTGTTTTTT	CASSSGGLHTGELFF
few	TRBV4-3	-	TRBJ2-2	TGCGCCAGCAGCATATCTACCAGGACCGGGGAGCTGTTTTTT	CASSISTRTGELFF
-	TRBV29-1	TRBD1	TRBJ1-2	TGCAGCGTTGTGGAGGGGGCCGTCTATGGCTACACCTTC	CSVVEGAVYGYTF
-	TRBV5-4	TRBD2	TRBJ2-7	TGTGCCAGCAGTTCAGCCGGGACTAGCGGCTACGAGCAGTACTTC	CASSSAGTSGYEQYF
-	TRBV9	TRBD2	TRBJ2-7	TGTGCCAGCAGCATAACTGCGGGAGGGTCGGGGGAGCAGTACTTC	CASSITAGGSGEQYF
once	TRBV7-7	-	TRBJ1-1	TGTGCTAGCAGCTTGCTTCAGGGGTCCCGAGCTTTCTTT	CASSLLQGSRAFF
few	TRBV5-8	TRBD1	TRBJ1-5	TGTGCCAGCAGCTTCTGGACAGGGGGCAATCAGCCCCAGCATTTT	CASSFWTGGNQPQHF
-	TRBV29-1	-	TRBJ2-7	TGCAGCGTTTTTGCGGCCCTCTCCTACGAGCAGTACTTC	CSVFAALSYEQYF
-	TRBV5-1	-	TRBJ1-2	TGCGCCAGCAGCTCCCAATTAGTCGGCTACACCTTC	CASSSQLVGYTF
few	TRBV6-5	-	TRBJ2-1	TGTGCCAGCAGATCTACAGGGTTTATGGAGTTCTTC	CASRSTGFMEFF
-	TRBV5-1	-	TRBJ2-1	TGCGCCAGCAGCTTGATGCTGGAGGGCCCGAATGAGCAGTTCTTC	CASSLMLEGPNEQFF
-	TRBV5-1	-	TRBJ1-2	TGCGCCAGCAGCCAGGCGGTCAGGGGCTATGGCTACACCTTC	CASSQAVRGYGYTF
-	TRBV5-6	TRBD1	TRBJ2-5	TGTGCCAGCAGTTCCGGGACAGGTGGACAGACCCAGTACTTC	CASSSGTGGQTQYF
few	TRBV19	-	TRBJ1-4	TGTGCCAGTAGTCGGGGGGACATGAGCGTGAAAAAACTGTTTTTT	CASSRGDMSVKKLFF
-	TRBV7-9	-	TRBJ2-7	TGTGCCAGCAGCTTCGAGCTAGCGCGTTCCTACGAGCAGTACTTC	CASSFELARSYEQYF
-	TRBV10-3	-	TRBJ1-5	TGTGCCATCAACGGGGGGGGTGGTCAGCCCCAGCATTTT	CAINGGGGQPQHF
once	TRBV5-1	TRBD2	TRBJ2-2	TGCGCCAGCAGCTTGGAACTAGCGGGAGTAGGCGGGGAGCTGTTTTTT	CASSLELAGVGGELFF
-	TRBV10-3	TRBD1	TRBJ2-7	TGTGCCATCAGTGTCGACAGGGTGGGGTCCTACGAGCAGTACTTC	CAISVDRVGSYEQYF
-	TRBV7-2	-	TRBJ2-5	TGTGCCAGCAGCTTCCCAGGGGCGCCACAGACCCAGTACTTC	CASSFPGAPQTQYF
-	TRBV11-2	TRBD1	TRBJ2-1	TGTGCCAGCAGCTGGACAGTAGTGGACAGGACAGGGTGGAATGAGCAGTTCTTC	CASSWTVVDRTGWNEQFF
few	TRBV21-1	-	TRBJ2-5	TGTGCCAGCAGCAAAGCCTGTAGCGGGAGGCCCCCTGGGTTAGAGACCCAGTACTTC	CASSKACSGRPPGLETQYF
-	TRBV9	TRBD1	TRBJ1-2	TGTGCCAGCAGCGCCTCGGACAGGGCCGGCCTGGTCTATGGCTACACCTTC	CASSASDRAGLVYGYTF
-	TRBV5-6	-	TRBJ2-2	TGTGCCAGCAACCGCCAGGGCATTTCAACCGGGGAGCTGTTTTTT	CASNRQGISTGELFF
-	TRBV7-2	TRBD2	TRBJ2-2	TGTGCCAGCAGCCCCGTTAATAGGGCTAGCGGGACGAACACCGGGGAGCTGTTTTTT	CASSPVNRASGTNTGELFF
-	TRBV9	TRBD2	TRBJ2-5	TGTGCCAGCAGCGTAGTGGGACTAGCGGGAGGGTTTGGCCAAGAGACCCAGTACTTC	CASSVVGLAGGFGQETQYF
-	TRBV5-1	TRBD2	TRBJ2-7	TGCGCCAGCAGCTTGGCGAAAGCGGGAGACGAGCAGTACTTC	CASSLAKAGDEQYF
-	TRBV9	TRBD1	TRBJ2-7	TGTGCCAGCAGCGTAGGGGACAGGGGGCGCTGGTTGGAGCAGTACTTC	CASSVGDRGRWLEQYF
once	TRBV9	TRBD2	TRBJ2-1	TGTGCCACATCGAGACTAGCGGGAGGCCTAGGTGAGCAGTTCTTC	CATSRLAGGLGEQFF
-	TRBV10-3	TRBD2	TRBJ2-2	TGTGCCATCAGTGTAGGACTAGGGAACACCGGGGAGCTGTTTTTT	CAISVGLGNTGELFF
-	TRBV5-1	TRBD2	TRBJ2-1	TGCGCCAGCAGCTTGCCCCTAGCGGGAACCGATGAGCAGTTCTTC	CASSLPLAGTDEQFF
-	TRBV5-4	TRBD2	TRBJ2-3	TGTGCCAGCAGCTTTACTAGCGGACGAACTAGCACACATACGCAGTATTTT	CASSFTSGRTSTHTQYF
-	TRBV6-5	TRBD1	TRBJ2-7	TGTGCCAGCAAAGGGGGCGGCACCTACGAGCAGTACTTC	CASKGGGTYEQYF
few	TRBV28	TRBD1	TRBJ2-7	TGTGCCAGCAGTCAGGACAGGGACCTAAAAAAATCCTACGAGCAGTACTTC	CASSQDRDLKKSYEQYF
-	TRBV9	TRBD2	TRBJ2-3	TGTGCCAGCAGCGTAGATCTAGCGGGAGTCGGGCCAGATACGCAGTATTTT	CASSVDLAGVGPDTQYF
-	TRBV5-6	-	TRBJ2-5	TGTGTCAGCAGCTCTAGAGAGACCCAGTACTTC	CVSSSRETQYF
-	TRBV9	TRBD2	TRBJ2-5	TGTGCCAGCAGCGCGTTGGGAGGGAGCCCCCAAGAGACCCAGTACTTC	CASSALGGSPQETQYF
once	TRBV6-5	-	TRBJ2-1	TGTGCCAGCAGTTATTTGGCGGAGTACAATGAGCAGTTCTTC	CASSYLAEYNEQFF
once	TRBV7-3	TRBD1	TRBJ1-1	TGTGCCAGCAGCTTCGGGACAGGCAGCGCTTTCTTT	CASSFGTGSAFF
-	TRBV5-6	-	TRBJ2-1	TGTGCCAGCAGCTTCACAGGTTACAATGAGCAGTTCTTC	CASSFTGYNEQFF
-	TRBV28	-	TRBJ1-1	TGTGCCAGCAGTTTGAGATCTGAAGCTTTCTTT	CASSLRSEAFF
-	TRBV4-2	TRBD2	TRBJ2-3	TGTGCCAGCAGCCGAAGCGGGCTAGCGGGAGGAAGGGGGACAGATACGCAGTATTTT	CASSRSGLAGGRGTDTQYF
-	TRBV5-1	-	TRBJ2-3	TGCGCCAGCAGCTTGGACCGGAGCAGCACAGATACGCAGTATTTT	CASSLDRSSTDTQYF
-	TRBV10-1	-	TRBJ1-2	TGCGCCAGCAGTGAAGGCAGGGTAGGCGGCTACACCTTC	CASSEGRVGGYTF
-	TRBV2	-	TRBJ2-6	TGTGCCAGCAGTGAACAAGGGGCGGTAGGGGCCAACGTCCTGACTTTC	CASSEQGAVGANVLTF
-	TRBV6-7	TRBD1	TRBJ2-5	TGTGCCAGCAGTTACCCATCGGACAGGGCCCAAGAGACCCAGTACTTC	CASSYPSDRAQETQYF
-	TRBV7-9	-	TRBJ2-1	TGTGCCAGCAGCTTACGCACTAGCAGACTTCACAATGAGCAGTTCTTC	CASSLRTSRLHNEQFF
-	TRBV2	TRBD1	TRBJ1-1	TGTGCCAGCCGGGACAGATTAAACACTGAAGCTTTCTTT	CASRDRLNTEAFF
-	TRBV27	TRBD2	TRBJ2-1	TGTGCCAGCACTCCCTTGGGACTAGCGGGCCTGAGCTCCTACAATGAGCAGTTCTTC	CASTPLGLAGLSSYNEQFF